A single sample is the source of the 9 T cell receptor beta chains below, sequenced in a study of OX40 agonist ivuxolimab in advanced cancers. The protocol used for the library was the immunoSEQ multiplex PCR assay. TCRdb's version of the immuneACCESS table is confined to in-frame rearrangements and falls short of the full clone set. An unresolved V gene accounts for under half of the shortfall where checked; the remainder is of unknown origin. Across this sample there are approximately 66,000 clones, with around 85% seen only once. The ten largest account for under 0.9% of the sample. Sequenced material: CD4+ or CD8+ T cells sorted from blood, taken in a trial of the OX40 agonist ivuxolimab. Receptors were obtained from an adult with an advanced solid tumor such as melanoma, head and neck, liver or kidney cancer.

With respect to this clone: A much larger clone differs by one base, so this may be a read error. At the DNA level, this CDR3 is encoded by other sequences in the same sample as well. The V and J genes are TRBV6-5 and TRBJ1-6, with 9 bases aligning to TRBD1. Looked up from germline, CDR1 is MNHEY and CDR2 is SVGAGI. This CDR3 spans 15 amino acids. V lost 0 bases to trimming and J lost 8 bases; unmatched junction nucleotides: 2. DNA of the CDR3: TGTGCCAGCAGTTACTCTCGGACAGGGGATTCACCCCTCCACTTT. Translation gives CASSYSRTGDSPLHF.

The chain carries TRBV28 and TRBJ2-2; 7 bases map to TRBD1. V shed 6 bases and J 6 bases; nucleotides not matched to a gene: 7. Germline lookup yields CDR1 MDHEN and CDR2 SYDVKM. There are 14 residues in the CDR3. The CDR3 DNA is TGTGCCAGCAGCAAGGGACAGAGGGCCGGGGAGCTGTTTTTT. Its translation: CASSKGQRAGELFF. Complete variable domain (other parts from reference TRBV28 and TRBJ2-2): DVKVTQSSRYLVKRTGEKVFLECVQDMDHENMFWYRQDPGLGLRLIYFSYDVKMKEKGDIPEGYSVSREKKERFSLILESASTNQTSMYLCASSKGQRAGELFFGEGSRLTVL.

The chain is built from TRBV6-6 and TRBJ1-1; no definite D call. V lost 0 bases and J lost 3, with 5 bases in between. The CDR3 loop spans 13 amino acids. Germline values: CDR1 MNHNY, CDR2 SVGAGI (reference sequence). The CDR3 DNA sequence: TGTGCCAGCAGTTACTCCAAGGACACTGAAGCTTTCTTT. Protein: CASSYSKDTEAFF.

This clone has just one count. The V gene is TRBV6-1, the J gene TRBJ2-7; 10 bases align to TRBD2. The CDR3 loop spans 12 amino acids. Germline V gene sequence: CDR1 MNHNS, CDR2 SASEGT. CDR3 nucleotides: TGTGCAGCGGGGGGGGAAGTCTACGAGCAGTACTTC. Translation gives CAAGGEVYEQYF.

V usage is TRBV28 and J usage is TRBJ2-5; 13 positions match TRBD2. V lost 3 bases to trimming and J lost 4 bases; unmatched junction nucleotides: 8. The CDR3 extends over 17 amino acids. Germline V gene sequence: CDR1 MDHEN, CDR2 SYDVKM. In DNA, the CDR3 is TGTGCCAGCAGTTTGGGGCTCACTAGCGGGGGGGCAGAGACCCAGTACTTC. Translation gives CASSLGLTSGGAETQYF.

The CDR3 spells CASTEWALNTEAFF. The CDR3 bases are TGTGCCAGCACCGAGTGGGCCCTGAACACTGAAGCTTTCTTT. V is TRBV7-9 and J is TRBJ1-1; D is unresolved. The germline gives CDR1 SEHNR, CDR2 FQNEAQ (reference sequence). The V end lost 7 bases, the J end lost 0 bases, and 12 bases lay between the germline ends. The CDR3 sequence is 14 residues long.

V and J are TRBV2 and TRBJ2-7, with no clear D. This CDR3 spans 14 amino acids. Germline V gives CDR1 SNHLY, CDR2 FYNNEI. V was trimmed by 4 bases and J by 2 bases, leaving 12 bases between them. CDR3 in DNA: TGTGCCAGCAGTGTATTGGGCAGAGCCTACGAGCAGTACTTC. This gives the protein CASSVLGRAYEQYF.

CDR3 sequence: CASSQAGGQGRETQYF. In DNA form, the CDR3 reads TGTGCCAGCAGCCAAGCCGGGGGACAGGGAAGAGAGACCCAGTACTTC. J is TRBJ2-5 and V is TRBV4-2; 9 bases map to TRBD1. J gave up 4 bases and V 1 base, and 7 bases lay outside the gene matches. Per germline, CDR1 LGHNA and CDR2 YNFKEQ. The CDR3 is 16 residues long.

The CDR3 DNA reads as TGTGCCAGTATCGGAGGAGGAGGTAACTATGGCTACACCTTC. Protein: CASIGGGGNYGYTF. V usage is TRBV19 and J usage is TRBJ1-2; D is undetermined. Germline lookup yields CDR1 LNHDA and CDR2 SQIVND (reference sequence). Trimming removed 7 bases from V and 1 base from J, with 13 bases in between. CDR3 length: 14 amino acids.